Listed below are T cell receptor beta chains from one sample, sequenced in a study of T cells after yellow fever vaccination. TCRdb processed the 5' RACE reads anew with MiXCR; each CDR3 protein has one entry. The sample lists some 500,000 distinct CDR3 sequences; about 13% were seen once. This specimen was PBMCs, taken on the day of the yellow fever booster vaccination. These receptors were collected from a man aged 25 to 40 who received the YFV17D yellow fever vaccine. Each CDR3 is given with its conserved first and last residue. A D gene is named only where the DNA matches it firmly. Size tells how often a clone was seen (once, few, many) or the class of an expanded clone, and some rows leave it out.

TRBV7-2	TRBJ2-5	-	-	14	TGTGCCAGCAGCCTCGCAGTTAAAAAAGAGACCCAGTACTTC	CASSLAVKKETQYF
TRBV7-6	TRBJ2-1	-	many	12	TGTGCCAGCAGCCGGGGGCTCAATGAGCAGTTCTTC	CASSRGLNEQFF
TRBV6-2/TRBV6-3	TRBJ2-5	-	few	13	TGTGCCAGCAGTAAGGACACCCAAGAGACCCAGTACTTC	CASSKDTQETQYF
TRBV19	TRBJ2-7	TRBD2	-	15	TGTGCCAGTAGCCTCGGGACTAGCGGGATTGGCGAGCAGTACTTC	CASSLGTSGIGEQYF
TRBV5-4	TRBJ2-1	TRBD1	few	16	TGTGCCAGCAGCTTGGGGGACAGGGGGGTATTCAATGAGCAGTTCTTC	CASSLGDRGVFNEQFF
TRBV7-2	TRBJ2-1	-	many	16	TGTGCCAGCAGCTTCCCCCGGCCTCAGGGAAACAATGAGCAGTTCTTC	CASSFPRPQGNNEQFF
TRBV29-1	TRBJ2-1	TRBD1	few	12	TGCAGCACCCGGACAGGTCGGGGTGAGCAGTTCTTC	CSTRTGRGEQFF
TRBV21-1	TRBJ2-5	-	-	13	TGTGCCAGCAGCACCACTAGACCGGAGACCCAGTACTTC	CASSTTRPETQYF
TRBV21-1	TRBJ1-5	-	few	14	TGTGCCAGCAGCAAAAGAGGGAACCATCAGCCCCAGCATTTT	CASSKRGNHQPQHF
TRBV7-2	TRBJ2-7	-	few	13	TGTGCCAGCAGCTTACCGGAGGTCTACGAGCAGTACTTC	CASSLPEVYEQYF
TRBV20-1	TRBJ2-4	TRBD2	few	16	TGCAGTGCCCCTCGGGTTAGCGGGACAGCCAAAAACATTCAGTACTTC	CSAPRVSGTAKNIQYF
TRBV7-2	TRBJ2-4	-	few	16	TGTGCCAGCAGCTTAAGCGGAAGGGGGGCCAAAAACATTCAGTACTTC	CASSLSGRGAKNIQYF
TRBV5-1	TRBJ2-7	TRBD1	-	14	TGCGCCAGCAGCTTGGGGACAGGGGCGGACGAGCAGTACTTC	CASSLGTGADEQYF
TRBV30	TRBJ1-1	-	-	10	TGTGCCTGGAAAAGGGTTGAAGCTTTCTTT	CAWKRVEAFF
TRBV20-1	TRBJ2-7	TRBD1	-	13	TGCAGTGCCGCCGGGACAGGGTATGACGAGCAGTACTTC	CSAAGTGYDEQYF
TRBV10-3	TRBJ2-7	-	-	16	TGTGCCATCAGTGAGAAAGAAGGGGGGGGTTCCTACGAGCAGTACTTC	CAISEKEGGGSYEQYF
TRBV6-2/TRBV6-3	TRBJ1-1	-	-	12	TGTGCCAGCAGTATCTGGTACACTGAAGCTTTCTTT	CASSIWYTEAFF
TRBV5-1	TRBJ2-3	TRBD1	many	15	TGCGCCAGCAGCTCTGGACAGGGGAAGACAGATACGCAGTATTTT	CASSSGQGKTDTQYF
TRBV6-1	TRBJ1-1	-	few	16	TGTGCCAGTTGGTCTGCGCGCGGGGGGGGGTTTACTGAAGCTTTCTTT	CASWSARGGGFTEAFF
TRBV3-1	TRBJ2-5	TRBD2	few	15	TGTGCCAGCAGCCCCGGACTAGAAGTCAGGGAGACCCAGTACTTC	CASSPGLEVRETQYF
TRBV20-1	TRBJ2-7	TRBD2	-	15	TGCAGTGCTAGAGAGGGGACTAGCGGGAGGAACGAGCAGTACTTC	CSAREGTSGRNEQYF
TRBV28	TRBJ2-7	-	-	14	TGTGCCAGCGGATCAACCACCGGGCCCTACGAGCAGTACTTC	CASGSTTGPYEQYF
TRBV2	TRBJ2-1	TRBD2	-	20	TGTGCCAGCAGTTATCCTGCTAGCGGCCTCAGAAAGGGGACCTACAATGAGCAGTTCTTC	CASSYPASGLRKGTYNEQFF
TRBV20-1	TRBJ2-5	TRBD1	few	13	TGCAGTGCTAGGGACAGGGTTGTGGAGACCCAGTACTTC	CSARDRVVETQYF
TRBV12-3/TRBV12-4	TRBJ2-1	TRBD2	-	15	TGTGCCAGCAGTTTAGATGGGACTAGCAGCAATGAGCAGTTCTTC	CASSLDGTSSNEQFF
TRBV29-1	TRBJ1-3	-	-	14	TGCAGCGTTGGGCTCAGGGGCTCTGGAAACACCATATATTTT	CSVGLRGSGNTIYF
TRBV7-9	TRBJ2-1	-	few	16	TGTGCCAGCAGCCCCTCTATTAGCGGCTACGACAATGAGCAGTTCTTC	CASSPSISGYDNEQFF
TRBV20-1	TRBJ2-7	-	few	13	TGCAGTGCTCGGAGCCCACAGGGTTACGAGCAGTACTTC	CSARSPQGYEQYF
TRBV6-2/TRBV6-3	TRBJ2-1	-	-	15	TGTGCCAGCATAAATTCGGGAGCCGGGCCAAATGAGCAGTTCTTC	CASINSGAGPNEQFF
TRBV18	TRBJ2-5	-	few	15	TGTGCCAGCTCACTTCTACTACAACCACAAGAGACCCAGTACTTC	CASSLLLQPQETQYF
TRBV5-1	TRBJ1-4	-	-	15	TGCGCCAGCAGCAGCGGAACAGGAGCTAATGAAAAACTGTTTTTT	CASSSGTGANEKLFF
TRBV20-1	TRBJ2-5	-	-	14	TGCAGTGGTACGGCCGCGAGGTTGCAAGAGACCCAGTACTTC	CSGTAARLQETQYF
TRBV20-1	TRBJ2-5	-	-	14	TGCAGTGCTACCACAAGGGTGGTCACAGAGACCCAGTACTTC	CSATTRVVTETQYF
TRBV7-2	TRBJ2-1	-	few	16	TGTGCCAGCAGCCTGTTCGGGGCAAGCTCCTACAATGAGCAGTTCTTC	CASSLFGASSYNEQFF
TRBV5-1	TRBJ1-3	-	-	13	TGCGCCAGCAGCCAGGACGGGGGAAACACCATATATTTT	CASSQDGGNTIYF
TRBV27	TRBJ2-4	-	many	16	TGTGCCAGCAGTCCACCGGGGGCTAGCGGAACAAACATTCAGTACTTC	CASSPPGASGTNIQYF
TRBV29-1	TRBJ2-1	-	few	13	TGCAGCGCCAGATCCCAGTTAGCGAATGAGCAGTTCTTC	CSARSQLANEQFF
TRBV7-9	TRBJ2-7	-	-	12	TGTGCCAGCAGCTTAGGTTTCCGCGAGCAGTACTTC	CASSLGFREQYF
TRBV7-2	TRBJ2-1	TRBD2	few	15	TGTGCCAGCAGCTACCCGGGACTAGCGGGAGAGGAGCAGTTCTTC	CASSYPGLAGEEQFF
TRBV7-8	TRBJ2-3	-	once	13	TGTGCCAGCCTTGTGGCGGGCACAGATACGCAGTATTTT	CASLVAGTDTQYF
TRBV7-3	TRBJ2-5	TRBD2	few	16	TGTGCCAGCAGCTTAAGTGGCGGGAGGGTCCAAGAGACCCAGTACTTC	CASSLSGGRVQETQYF
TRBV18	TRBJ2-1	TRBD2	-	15	TGTGCCAGCTCGCCCGAGGCGGGACTAATCAATGAGCAGTTCTTC	CASSPEAGLINEQFF
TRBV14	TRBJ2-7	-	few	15	TGTGCCAGCAGCCCGGGTATTGGCAGAGCCTACGAGCAGTACTTC	CASSPGIGRAYEQYF
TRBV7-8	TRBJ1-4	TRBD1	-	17	TGTGCCAGCACCGGCGGCACAGGGGGCTTATTAGGGGAAAAACTGTTTTTT	CASTGGTGGLLGEKLFF
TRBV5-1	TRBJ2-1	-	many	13	TGCGCCAGCAGCTTCGCGAATGGTGGTGAGCAGTTCTTC	CASSFANGGEQFF
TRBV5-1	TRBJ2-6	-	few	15	TGCGCCAGCATCCGTGACGGAACTGGGGCCAACGTCCTGACTTTC	CASIRDGTGANVLTF
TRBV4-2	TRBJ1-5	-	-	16	TGTGCCAGCAGCCAAGATGTTTCAGGGACGAATCAGCCCCAGCATTTT	CASSQDVSGTNQPQHF
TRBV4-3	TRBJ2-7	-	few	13	TGCGCCAGCGGGCCTTCCGGCTCCTACGAGCAGTACTTC	CASGPSGSYEQYF
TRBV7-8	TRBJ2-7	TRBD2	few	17	TGTGCCAGCAGCTTAGTCGATCGGGAGGGGGGCACCTACGAGCAGTACTTC	CASSLVDREGGTYEQYF
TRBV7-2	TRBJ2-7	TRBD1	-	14	TGTGCCAGCAGCTCGGGACAGGGGTTGAGTGAGCAGTACTTC	CASSSGQGLSEQYF
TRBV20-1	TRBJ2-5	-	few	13	TGCAGTGCTAGTTCGAAGGCGGGAGAGACCCAGTACTTC	CSASSKAGETQYF
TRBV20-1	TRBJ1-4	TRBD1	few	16	TGCAGTGCTCCAGACAGGGGACGGTCAACTAATGAAAAACTGTTTTTT	CSAPDRGRSTNEKLFF
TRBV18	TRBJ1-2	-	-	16	TGTGCCAGCTCACTTGGCGCCGGGGGCAAGGACTATGGCTACACCTTC	CASSLGAGGKDYGYTF
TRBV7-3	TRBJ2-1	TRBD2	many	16	TGTGCCAGCAGCTTAGGGGGACTAGCGGGAGAGAATGAGCAGTTCTTC	CASSLGGLAGENEQFF
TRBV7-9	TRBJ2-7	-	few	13	TGTGCCAGCAGCTTAGCGATTCGGACCGAGCAGTACTTC	CASSLAIRTEQYF
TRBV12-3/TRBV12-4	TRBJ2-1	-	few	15	TGTGCCAGCAGTTTAGCAGCGGTAGGGGTCGATGAGCAGTTCTTC	CASSLAAVGVDEQFF
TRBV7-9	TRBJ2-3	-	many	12	TGTGCCAACCGCCCTATGGGAGATACGCAGTATTTT	CANRPMGDTQYF